One and the same sample provided the 17 T cell receptor beta chains below, sequenced in a study of blood T cell repertoires in COVID-19. The repertoire was sequenced with immunoSEQ multiplex PCR; TCRdb's copy has only in-frame clones and lacks some. Among around 190,000 clones listed, about 80% were seen once. The sequenced material came from peripheral blood. These receptors were taken from a human donor in a cohort sampled during active COVID-19.

The chain employs TRBV27 and TRBJ1-1, with 7 nucleotides matching TRBD1. The CDR3 runs to 17 residues. Germline trimming cut 5 bases from V and 1 base from J; bases unmatched to any gene: 13. Germline V gives CDR1 MNHEY, CDR2 SMNVEV (reference sequence). The CDR3 nucleotides are TGTGCCAGCAGTATGTCTTACACAGGGGCTAAGAACACTGAAGCTTTCTTT. Protein product: CASSMSYTGAKNTEAFF.

V and J are TRBV4-1 and TRBJ1-6, with 8 bases matching TRBD1. After removal of 2 bases from V and 3 bases from J, the junction contained 3 bases not matched to a gene. CDR1 MGHRA and CDR2 YSYEKL come from the germline V gene. CDR3 size: 16 residues. The CDR3 loop is CASSQSDRGYNSPLHF. CDR3 in DNA: TGCGCCAGCAGCCAATCCGACAGGGGCTATAATTCACCCCTCCACTTT.

This chain links TRBV29-1 with TRBJ1-1; the D gene is possibly TRBD1 (5 bases). This CDR3 has 13 residues. CDR1 is SQVTM, CDR2 ANQGSEA, per germline. Trimming took off 5 bases at V and 4 bases at J, with 14 bases between the two ends. This chain's CDR3 is CSVRVGRGTEAFF. DNA for the CDR3: TGCAGCGTTCGGGTGGGGCGAGGCACTGAAGCTTTCTTT.

CDR3 coding DNA: TGTGCCAGCAGCTACCGATCGGGACAGAGAAATCAGCCCCAGCATTTT. It encodes CASSYRSGQRNQPQHF. The rearrangement links TRBV6-9 to TRBJ1-5; TRBD1 matches 7 bases. The J segment lost 4 bases and the V segment lost 6 bases, leaving 12 bases of the junction unmatched. The CDR3 consists of 16 residues. CDR1 MNHGY and CDR2 SVAAGI come from the germline V gene.

V is TRBV2 and J is TRBJ1-1; 10 bases fit TRBD1. The CDR3 spans 14 residues. The V gene end was trimmed by 3 bases and the J gene end by 5 bases; junction bases not matched to a gene: 3. Germline V lookup: CDR1 SNHLY, CDR2 FYNNEI. CDR3 nucleotide sequence: TGTGCCAGCAGTGAGGACAGGGGGTCGACTGAAGCTTTCTTT. This codes for CASSEDRGSTEAFF.

The chain links TRBV21-1 to TRBJ2-7; whether TRBD1, the table's D call, matches the DNA was not checked. TRBV21-1 is a listed pseudogene. The CDR3 has 16 amino acids. This CDR3 is CARGSGTMVSSYEQYF. CDR3 DNA: TGTGCCAGGGGCTCCGGGACAATGGTGAGCTCCTACGAGCAGTACTTC.

The chain is built from TRBV14 and TRBJ2-5; the D gene is possibly TRBD1 (5 bases). The CDR3 has 13 amino acids. The V end was cut by 4 bases, the J end by 4 bases, with 10 bases between. Germline-derived CDR1 and CDR2 are SGHDN and FVKESK. The CDR3 nucleotides read TGTGCCAGCAGCCCCCTTGGGGCAGAGACCCAGTACTTC. Protein product: CASSPLGAETQYF. The variable domain in full, with the rest retrieved from reference TRBV14 and TRBJ2-5, is EAGVTQFPSHSVIEKGQTVTLRCDPISGHDNLYWYRRVMGKEIKFLLHFVKESKQDESGMPNNRFLAERTGGTYSTLKVQPAELEDSGVYFCASSPLGAETQYFGPGTRLLVL.

The chain has TRBV20-1 and TRBJ2-3, with D uncertain. Germline V gives CDR1 DFQATT, CDR2 SNEGSKA (reference sequence). CDR3 length equals 14 residues. V was trimmed by 3 bases and J by 1 base, leaving 11 bases between them. The CDR3 loop is CSASPPVGTDTQYF. CDR3 in DNA: TGCAGTGCTAGTCCCCCGGTCGGCACAGATACGCAGTATTTT.

This chain connects TRBV5-1 to TRBJ1-3, with 7 positions matching TRBD1. CDR3 length equals 15 residues. V gave up 5 bases and J gave up 0 bases; unmatched junction bases: 5. Germline CDR1 and CDR2: SGHRS and YFSETQ. CDR3 residues: CASRGQANSGNTIYF. CDR3 bases: TGCGCCAGCAGAGGACAGGCTAACTCTGGAAACACCATATATTTT.

This chain uses TRBV12-5 with TRBJ1-2, with D hard to call. Germline CDR1 LGHNT, CDR2 FRNRAP. Trimming stripped 1 base from V and 8 bases from J, with 11 bases between. The CDR3 is 13 residues long. CDR3 amino acids: CASGLGNYGGYTF. For the CDR3, the DNA is TGTGCTAGTGGTTTGGGAAACTATGGGGGCTACACCTTC.

The chain uses TRBV19 and TRBJ2-7; D is perhaps TRBD2 (7 bases). V was clipped by 4 bases and J by 5 bases, with 15 bases between them. The CDR3 runs to 14 residues. Germline CDR1 is LNHDA and CDR2 is SQIVND (reference sequence). DNA of the CDR3: TGTGCCAGTAGTACACTCTTGGGGGGGCACGAGCAGTACTTC. The encoded protein is CASSTLLGGHEQYF.

This clone was detected only once. V usage is TRBV5-4 and J usage is TRBJ2-3, with a tentative D call TRBD2 (5 bases). Germline lookup yields CDR1 SGHNT and CDR2 YYREEE (reference sequence). The CDR3 covers 12 residues. Trimming took 1 base from V and 11 from J, leaving 11 bases between them. The CDR3 spells CASSLTVGEQYF. In DNA form, the CDR3 reads TGTGCCAGCAGCTTGACGGTGGGAGAGCAGTATTTT.

A few counts support this clone. The rearrangement joins TRBV7-3 to TRBJ1-6, with D possibly being TRBD1 (6 bases). The CDR3 length is 15 residues. Between the trimmed V and J ends, which lost 2 bases and 7 bases, there was a span of 12 bases. Germline CDR1 and CDR2: SGHTA and FQGTGA. The CDR3 DNA is TGTGCCAGCAGCTTAGGGCCAGGGGCCAATTCACCCCTCCACTTT. The encoded protein is CASSLGPGANSPLHF.

The V gene is TRBV10-3, the J gene TRBJ1-5; tentative D call: TRBD1 (6 bases). V lost 8 bases to trimming and J lost 0 bases, with 8 bases between them. The CDR3 has 13 residues. CDR1 and CDR2 (germline): ENHRY, SYGVKD. The DNA for the CDR3 is TGTGCCATCGGACAGAATAGCAATCAGCCCCAGCATTTT. This gives the protein CAIGQNSNQPQHF.

This chain connects TRBV20-1 to TRBJ1-2; 8 positions agree with TRBD1. J was trimmed by 5 bases and V by 3 bases; bases with no gene match: 5. Germline assignment: CDR1 DFQATT and CDR2 SNEGSKA (reference sequence). The CDR3 totals 13 residues. The DNA for the CDR3 is TGCAGTGCTAGTAACGGACAGGGATATGGCTACACCTTC. This translates into CSASNGQGYGYTF.

The chain couples TRBV5-1 to TRBJ2-5; D might be TRBD2 (5 bases). V lost 0 bases to trimming and J lost 1 base, with 7 bases between them. Germline CDR1 and CDR2: SGHRS and YFSETQ. This CDR3 is built from 14 residues. Here the CDR3 reads CASSLEAVQETQYF. The CDR3, as DNA: TGCGCCAGCAGCTTGGAAGCGGTCCAAGAGACCCAGTACTTC.

A remark on this clone: This specimen includes other DNA sequences encoding the same CDR3. The CDR3 sequence: CASSKGGDYNEQFF. In DNA form, the CDR3 reads TGTGCCAGTAGTAAGGGGGGGGACTACAATGAGCAGTTCTTC. This chain joins TRBV19 and TRBJ2-1; tentatively, D is TRBD2 (7 bases). The CDR3 loop spans 14 amino acids. V lost 4 bases to trimming and J lost 3 bases, with 10 bases between them. Germline V gene sequence: CDR1 LNHDA, CDR2 SQIVND (reference sequence).